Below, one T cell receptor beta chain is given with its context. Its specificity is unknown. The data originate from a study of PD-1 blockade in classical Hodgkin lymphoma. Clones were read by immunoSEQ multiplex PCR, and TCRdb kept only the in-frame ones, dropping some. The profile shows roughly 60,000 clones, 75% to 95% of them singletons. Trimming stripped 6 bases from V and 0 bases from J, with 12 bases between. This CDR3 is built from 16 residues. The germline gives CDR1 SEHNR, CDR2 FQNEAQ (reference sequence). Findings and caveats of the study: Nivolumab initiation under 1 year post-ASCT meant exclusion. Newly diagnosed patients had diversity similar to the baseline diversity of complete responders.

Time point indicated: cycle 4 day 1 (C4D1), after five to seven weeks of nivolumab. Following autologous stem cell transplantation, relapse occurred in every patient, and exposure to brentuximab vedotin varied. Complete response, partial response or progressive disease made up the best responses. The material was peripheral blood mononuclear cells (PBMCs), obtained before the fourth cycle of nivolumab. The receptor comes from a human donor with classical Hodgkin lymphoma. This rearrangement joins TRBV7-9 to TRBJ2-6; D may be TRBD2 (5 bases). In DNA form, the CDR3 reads TGTGCCAGCAGACCACCGGGAAACTCTGGGGCCAACGTCCTGACTTTC. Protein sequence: CASRPPGNSGANVLTF.